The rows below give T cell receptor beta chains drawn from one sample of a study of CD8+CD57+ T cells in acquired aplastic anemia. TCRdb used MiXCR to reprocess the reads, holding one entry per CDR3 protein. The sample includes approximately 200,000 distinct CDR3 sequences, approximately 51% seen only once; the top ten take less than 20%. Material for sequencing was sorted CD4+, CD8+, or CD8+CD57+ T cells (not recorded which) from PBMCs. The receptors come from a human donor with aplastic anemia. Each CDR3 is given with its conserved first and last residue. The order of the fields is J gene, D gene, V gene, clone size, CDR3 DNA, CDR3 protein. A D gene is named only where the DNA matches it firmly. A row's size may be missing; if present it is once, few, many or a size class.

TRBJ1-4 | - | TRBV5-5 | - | TGTGCCAGCAGCTTGGCCGAGAGGGACCCCGTAAAGGAAAAACTGTTTTTT | CASSLAERDPVKEKLFF
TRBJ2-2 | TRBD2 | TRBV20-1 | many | TGCAGTGCTAGAGAGCGGGGGGGCCGCACCGGGGAGCTGTTTTTT | CSARERGGRTGELFF
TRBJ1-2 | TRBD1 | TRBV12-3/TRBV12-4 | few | TGTGCCAGCAGTTGGGACAGGGGCCATAGCGGGGGCTACACCTTC | CASSWDRGHSGGYTF
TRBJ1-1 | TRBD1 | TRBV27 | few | TGTGCCAGCAGTTTCAGAAACAGGGGGGTGAACACTGAAGCTTTCTTT | CASSFRNRGVNTEAFF
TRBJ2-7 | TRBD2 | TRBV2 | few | TGTGCCAGCAGTGAACGACTAACTAGCGGGGGGTCCTACGAGCAGTACTTC | CASSERLTSGGSYEQYF
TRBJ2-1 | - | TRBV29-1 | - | TGCAGCGTTAACAGGTTCCAGAACAATGAGCAGTTCTTC | CSVNRFQNNEQFF
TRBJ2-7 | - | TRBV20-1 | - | TGCAGTGCTATGGGGCAGGGGGGCGTCGAGCAGTACTTC | CSAMGQGGVEQYF
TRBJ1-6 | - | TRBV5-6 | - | TGTGCCAGCAGCTTGGTGTACTTTTCACCCCTCCACTTT | CASSLVYFSPLHF
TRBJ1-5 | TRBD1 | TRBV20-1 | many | TGCAGTGCTGCTGGGACAGGGTATGGCAATCAGCCCCAGCATTTT | CSAAGTGYGNQPQHF
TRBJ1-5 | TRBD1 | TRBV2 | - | TGTGCCAGCAGTGCAAGCGGGACAGGGGGCGAAAGCAATCAGCCCCAGCATTTT | CASSASGTGGESNQPQHF
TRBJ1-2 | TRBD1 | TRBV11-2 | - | TGTGCCAGCAGAGGGGCCCCGGGGACAGCTTATGGCTACACCTTC | CASRGAPGTAYGYTF
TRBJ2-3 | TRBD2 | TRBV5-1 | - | TGCGCCAGCAGCTTGGTGCCTAGCGGGGGGGAGGATACGCAGTATTTT | CASSLVPSGGEDTQYF
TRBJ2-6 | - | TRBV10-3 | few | TGTGCCATCAGTGAGCCCCCCGCTGGGGCCAACGTCCTGACTTTC | CAISEPPAGANVLTF
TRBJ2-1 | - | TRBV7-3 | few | TGTGCCAGCTCACCGGTGCAGTCGAGGATATACAATGAGCAGTTCTTC | CASSPVQSRIYNEQFF
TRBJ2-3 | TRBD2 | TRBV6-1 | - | TGTGCCAGCAGTTACCGGCTAGCGGATTACACAGATACGCAGTATTTT | CASSYRLADYTDTQYF
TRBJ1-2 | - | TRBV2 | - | TGTGCCAGCAGTGACCTGGGGATGGTTGCCTATGGCTACACCTTC | CASSDLGMVAYGYTF
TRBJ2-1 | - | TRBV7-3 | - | TGTGCCAGCAGCTTAACCCGGGGGGCTAGGGATGAGCAGTTCTTC | CASSLTRGARDEQFF
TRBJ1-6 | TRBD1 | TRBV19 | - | TGTGCCAGCAGGACAGGGCGACTCAATTCCCCCCTCCACTTT | CASRTGRLNSPLHF
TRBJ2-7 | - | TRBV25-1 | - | TGTGCCAGCAGCCAAATACACAGGGACTTGGACGAGCAGTACTTC | CASSQIHRDLDEQYF
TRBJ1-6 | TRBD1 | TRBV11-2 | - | TGTGCCAGCAGCGCCCGACAGGGGGTTCCGAATTCACCCCTCCACTTT | CASSARQGVPNSPLHF
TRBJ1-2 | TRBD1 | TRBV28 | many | TGTGCCAGCAGTCAGGGGGTGATATCTAAGGGCTACACCTTC | CASSQGVISKGYTF
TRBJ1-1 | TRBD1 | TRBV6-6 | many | TGTGCCAGCAGTTACCCCGGGACAGCCGTCGCTGAAGCTTTCTTT | CASSYPGTAVAEAFF
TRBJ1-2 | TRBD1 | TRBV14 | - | TGTGCCAGCAGCCAAGGACAGGGCCACTATGGCTACACCTTC | CASSQGQGHYGYTF
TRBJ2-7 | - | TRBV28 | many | TGTGCCAGCAGTGTCCCGGTTAGCTACGAGCAGTACTTC | CASSVPVSYEQYF
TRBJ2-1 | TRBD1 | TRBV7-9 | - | TGTGCCAGCAGCTCTTGGGACAGCGGAAGCTCCTACAATGAGCAGTTCTTC | CASSSWDSGSSYNEQFF
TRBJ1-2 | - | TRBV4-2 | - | TGTGCCAGCAGCCCCGGAGAGGGCTATGGCTACACCTTC | CASSPGEGYGYTF
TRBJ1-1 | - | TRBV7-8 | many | TGTGCCAGCAGCTTAGCGGAGGGTAGGAACACTGAAGCTTTCTTT | CASSLAEGRNTEAFF